This T cell receptor (beta chain) was recovered during a study of blood T cell repertoires in COVID-19. The repertoire was sequenced with immunoSEQ multiplex PCR; TCRdb's copy has only in-frame clones and lacks some. The table shows about 480,000 clones, with approximately 88% occurring only once. CDR3 length: 14 amino acids. Germline V gives CDR1 SNHLY, CDR2 FYNNEI. The V gene lost 5 bases and the J gene lost 0 bases, with 10 bases spanning the gap. The TCR originated in a woman in her forties or fifties with COVID-19, enrolled during active disease. The sample was peripheral blood. The V gene is TRBV2, the J gene TRBJ1-2; a possible D gene is TRBD1 (6 bases). CDR3 bases: TGTGCCAGCAGTCCCGGACAGACTAACTATGGCTACACCTTC. It specifies CASSPGQTNYGYTF.